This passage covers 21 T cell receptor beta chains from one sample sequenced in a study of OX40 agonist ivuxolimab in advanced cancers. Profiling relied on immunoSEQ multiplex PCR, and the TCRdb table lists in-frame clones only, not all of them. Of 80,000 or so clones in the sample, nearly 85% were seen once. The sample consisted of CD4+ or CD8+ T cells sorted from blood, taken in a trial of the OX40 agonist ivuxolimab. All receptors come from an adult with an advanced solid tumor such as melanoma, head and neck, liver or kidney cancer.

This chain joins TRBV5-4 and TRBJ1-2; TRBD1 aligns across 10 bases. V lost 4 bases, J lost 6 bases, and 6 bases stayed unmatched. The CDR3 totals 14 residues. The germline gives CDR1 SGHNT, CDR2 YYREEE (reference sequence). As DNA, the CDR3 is TGTGCCAGCAGCCGAGGACAGGGGGAGAATGGCTACACCTTC. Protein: CASSRGQGENGYTF.

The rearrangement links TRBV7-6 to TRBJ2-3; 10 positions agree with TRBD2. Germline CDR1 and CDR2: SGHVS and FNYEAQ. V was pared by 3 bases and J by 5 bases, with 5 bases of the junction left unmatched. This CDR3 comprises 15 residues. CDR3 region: CASSFVAGGGDTQYF. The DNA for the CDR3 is TGTGCCAGCAGCTTCGTAGCGGGAGGAGGAGATACGCAGTATTTT. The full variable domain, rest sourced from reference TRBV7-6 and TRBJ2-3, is GAGVSQSPRYKVTKRGQDVALRCDPISGHVSLYWYRQALGQGPEFLTYFNYEAQQDKSGLPNDRFSAERPEGSISTLTIQRTEQRDSAMYRCASSFVAGGGDTQYFGPGTRLTVL.

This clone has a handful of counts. CDR3 in DNA: TGTGCCAGCAGCTTAGCGGCCGGGGGGGAGAATGGCTACACCTTC. As protein: CASSLAAGGENGYTF. The chain recombines TRBV7-9 with TRBJ1-2; maybe TRBD1 (5 bases). V dropped 0 bases and J dropped 6 bases, with 14 bases sitting between them. The CDR3 is 15 residues long. Germline CDR1 and CDR2: SEHNR and FQNEAQ (reference sequence).

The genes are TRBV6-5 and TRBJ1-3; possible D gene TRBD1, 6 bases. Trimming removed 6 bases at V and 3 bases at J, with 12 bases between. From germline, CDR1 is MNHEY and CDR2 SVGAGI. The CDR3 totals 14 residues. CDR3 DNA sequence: TGTGCCAGCAGCTCGAGGGGGTTTGGAAACACCATATATTTT. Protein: CASSSRGFGNTIYF.

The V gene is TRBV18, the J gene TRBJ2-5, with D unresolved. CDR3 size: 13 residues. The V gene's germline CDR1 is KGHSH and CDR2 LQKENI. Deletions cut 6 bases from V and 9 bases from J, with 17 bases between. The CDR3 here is CASSEAAREAQYF. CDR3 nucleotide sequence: TGTGCCAGCTCCGAGGCTGCCAGAGAAGCCCAGTACTTC.

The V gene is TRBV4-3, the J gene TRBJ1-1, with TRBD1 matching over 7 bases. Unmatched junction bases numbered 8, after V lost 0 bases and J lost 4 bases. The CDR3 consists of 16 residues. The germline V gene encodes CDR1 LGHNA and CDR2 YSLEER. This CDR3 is CASSQERGRMGTEAFF. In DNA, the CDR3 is TGCGCCAGCAGCCAAGAAAGGGGGCGAATGGGCACTGAAGCTTTCTTT.

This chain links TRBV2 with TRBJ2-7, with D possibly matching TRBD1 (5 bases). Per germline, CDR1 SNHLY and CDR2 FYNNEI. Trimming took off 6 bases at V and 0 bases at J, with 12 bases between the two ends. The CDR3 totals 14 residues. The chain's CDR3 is CASRLDSSSYEQYF. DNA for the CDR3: TGTGCCAGCAGGCTCGACAGTAGCTCCTACGAGCAGTACTTC.

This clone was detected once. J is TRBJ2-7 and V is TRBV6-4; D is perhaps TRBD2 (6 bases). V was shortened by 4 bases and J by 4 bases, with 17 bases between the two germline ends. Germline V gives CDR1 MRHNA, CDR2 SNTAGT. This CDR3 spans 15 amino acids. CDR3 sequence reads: CASSVRSGEGYEQYF. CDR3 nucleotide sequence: TGTGCCAGCAGTGTAAGGTCGGGAGAAGGGTACGAGCAGTACTTC.

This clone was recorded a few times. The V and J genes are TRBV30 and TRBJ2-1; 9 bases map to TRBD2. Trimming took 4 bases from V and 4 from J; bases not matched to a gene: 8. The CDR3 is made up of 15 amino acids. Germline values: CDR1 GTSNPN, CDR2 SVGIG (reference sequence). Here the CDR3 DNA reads TGTGCCTGGATTCCTGCTAGCGGGGATTACAATGAGCAGTTCTTC. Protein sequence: CAWIPASGDYNEQFF.

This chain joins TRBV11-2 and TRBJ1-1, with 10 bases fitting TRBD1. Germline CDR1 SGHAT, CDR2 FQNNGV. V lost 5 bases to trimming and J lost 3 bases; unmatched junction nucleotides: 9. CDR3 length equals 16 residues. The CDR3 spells CASSPGTGEGDTEAFF. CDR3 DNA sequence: TGTGCCAGCAGCCCCGGGACAGGGGAAGGGGACACTGAAGCTTTCTTT.

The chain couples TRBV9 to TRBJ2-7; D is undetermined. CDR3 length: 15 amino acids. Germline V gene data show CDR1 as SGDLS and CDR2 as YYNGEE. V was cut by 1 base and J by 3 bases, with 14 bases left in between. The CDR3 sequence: CASSVMPQRHYEQYF. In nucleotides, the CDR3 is TGTGCCAGCAGCGTAATGCCACAACGCCACTACGAGCAGTACTTC. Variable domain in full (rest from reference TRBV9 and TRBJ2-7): DSGVTQTPKHLITATGQRVTLRCSPRSGDLSVYWYQQSLDQGLQFLIQYYNGEERAKGNILERFSAQQFPDLHSELNLSSLELGDSALYFCASSVMPQRHYEQYFGPGTRLTVT.

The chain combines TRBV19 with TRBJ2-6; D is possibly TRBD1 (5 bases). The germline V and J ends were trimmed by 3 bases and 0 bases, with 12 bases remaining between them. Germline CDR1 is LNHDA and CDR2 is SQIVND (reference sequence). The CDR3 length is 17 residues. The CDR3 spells CASSIYRPLSGANVLTF. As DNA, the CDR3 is TGTGCCAGTAGTATTTACAGGCCGCTCTCTGGGGCCAACGTCCTGACTTTC.

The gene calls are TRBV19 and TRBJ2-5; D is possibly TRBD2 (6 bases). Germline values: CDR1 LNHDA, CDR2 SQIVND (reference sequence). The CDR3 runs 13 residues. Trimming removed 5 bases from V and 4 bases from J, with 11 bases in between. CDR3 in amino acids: CASSRSGGETQYF. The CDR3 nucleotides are TGTGCCAGTAGTCGTAGCGGTGGAGAGACCCAGTACTTC.

The CDR3 DNA is TGTGCCAGTAGTACCGACAGGGGGCTGGGCAATCAGCCCCAGCATTTT. Translation gives CASSTDRGLGNQPQHF. The chain has TRBV19 and TRBJ1-5; 10 nucleotides align to TRBD1. V gave up 4 bases and J gave up 2 bases; unmatched junction bases: 5. The CDR3 spans 16 residues. Per the germline V gene, CDR1 is LNHDA and CDR2 is SQIVND (reference sequence).

CDR3 in DNA: TGTGCCAGCAGTAATGGACTAGCGGGGTTTAAACGGGAGCTGTTTTTT. Protein sequence: CASSNGLAGFKRELFF. J is TRBJ2-2 and V is TRBV7-2, with 12 bases fitting TRBD2. CDR1 and CDR2 from the germline V gene are SGHTA and FQGNSA. V shed 6 bases, J shed 9 bases, and the junction held 11 bases outside the gene matches. The CDR3 sequence is 16 residues long.

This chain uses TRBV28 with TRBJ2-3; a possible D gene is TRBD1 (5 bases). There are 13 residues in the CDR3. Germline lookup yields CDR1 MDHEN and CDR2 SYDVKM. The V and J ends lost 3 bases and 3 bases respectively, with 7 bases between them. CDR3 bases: TGTGCCAGCAGTTTCCCAGGGACAGATACGCAGTATTTT. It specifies CASSFPGTDTQYF.

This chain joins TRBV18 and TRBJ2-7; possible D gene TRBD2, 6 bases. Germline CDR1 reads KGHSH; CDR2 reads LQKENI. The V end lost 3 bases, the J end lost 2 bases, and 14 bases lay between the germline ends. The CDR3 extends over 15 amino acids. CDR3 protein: CASSPSRDWPYEQYF. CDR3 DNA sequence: TGTGCCAGCTCACCTAGCCGGGACTGGCCCTACGAGCAGTACTTC.

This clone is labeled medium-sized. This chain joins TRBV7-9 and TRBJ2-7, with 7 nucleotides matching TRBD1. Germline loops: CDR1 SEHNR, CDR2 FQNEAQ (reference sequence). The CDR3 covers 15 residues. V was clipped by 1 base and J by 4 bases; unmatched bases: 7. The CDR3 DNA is TGTGCCAGCAGCTTAGAAAGGGACAGACCTTACGAGCAGTACTTC. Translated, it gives CASSLERDRPYEQYF.

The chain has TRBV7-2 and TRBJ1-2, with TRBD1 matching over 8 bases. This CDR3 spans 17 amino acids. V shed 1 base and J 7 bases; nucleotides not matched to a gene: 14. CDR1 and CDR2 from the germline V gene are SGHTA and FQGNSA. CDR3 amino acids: CASSLGPGGQGARGYTF. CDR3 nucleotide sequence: TGTGCCAGCAGCTTAGGGCCAGGTGGGCAGGGGGCCCGTGGCTACACCTTC.

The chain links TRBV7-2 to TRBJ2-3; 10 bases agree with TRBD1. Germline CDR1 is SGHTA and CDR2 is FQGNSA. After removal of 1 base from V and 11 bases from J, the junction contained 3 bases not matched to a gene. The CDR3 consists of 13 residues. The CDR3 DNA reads TGTGCCAGCAGCTTAGTGGGACAGGGGATGCAGTATTTT. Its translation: CASSLVGQGMQYF.

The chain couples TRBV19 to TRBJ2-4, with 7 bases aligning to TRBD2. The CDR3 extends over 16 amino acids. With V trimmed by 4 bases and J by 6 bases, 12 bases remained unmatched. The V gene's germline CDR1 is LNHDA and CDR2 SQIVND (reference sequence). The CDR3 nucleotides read TGTGCCAGTAGTAGGGGGGGTCGAGCTAACCGAAACATTCAGTACTTC. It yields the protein CASSRGGRANRNIQYF.